The T cell receptor beta chain under discussion was sequenced for a study of blood T cells in healthy people across ages. Germline-derived CDR1 and CDR2 are LGHNA and YNFKEQ. Trimming took 4 bases from V and 1 from J, leaving 10 bases between them. This CDR3 contains 15 residues. Next came a second PCR, run for about 7 to 12 cycles, which used a sample-barcoded 5' primer along with a J-beta primer mix. TCRdb processed the 5' RACE reads anew with MiXCR; each CDR3 protein has one entry. The data show some 1.4 million distinct CDR3 sequences, 42% seen once. This chain connects TRBV4-2 to TRBJ1-4, with D possibly TRBD1 on 6 matching bases. The sequenced sample consisted of blood. This receptor was obtained from a woman between 18 and 29 years old in good health. The CDR3 protein is CASSPKQGTNEKLFF. Written as DNA, the CDR3 is TGTGCCAGCAGCCCTAAACAGGGAACTAATGAAAAACTGTTTTTT.